This T cell receptor (beta chain) was captured in a study of cytomegalovirus exposure and HLA in healthy donors. Study-wide findings and caveats: Among TCR beta chains, those listed as cytomegalovirus-associated numbered around 180.

The PCR ran on 60 Vbeta and 13 Jbeta primers. TCRdb's table, derived via immunoSEQ multiplex PCR, lists solely in-frame clones and lacks some. This table has roughly 120,000 clones, 76% appearing once. With respect to this clone: The target antigen is unknown.

CDR1 is SGHAT, CDR2 FQNNGV, per germline. V lost 7 bases, J lost 7 bases, and 17 bases lay in between. This CDR3 region has 14 residues. The source material was PBMCs. The V and J genes are TRBV11-2 and TRBJ2-1, with a tentative D call TRBD2 (5 bases). The source of this sequence is a man aged 25 to 40 in good health and CMV-seropositive. CDR3: CASNGLRLHNEQFF. DNA of the CDR3: TGTGCCAGCAACGGGCTGAGACTACATAATGAGCAGTTCTTC.